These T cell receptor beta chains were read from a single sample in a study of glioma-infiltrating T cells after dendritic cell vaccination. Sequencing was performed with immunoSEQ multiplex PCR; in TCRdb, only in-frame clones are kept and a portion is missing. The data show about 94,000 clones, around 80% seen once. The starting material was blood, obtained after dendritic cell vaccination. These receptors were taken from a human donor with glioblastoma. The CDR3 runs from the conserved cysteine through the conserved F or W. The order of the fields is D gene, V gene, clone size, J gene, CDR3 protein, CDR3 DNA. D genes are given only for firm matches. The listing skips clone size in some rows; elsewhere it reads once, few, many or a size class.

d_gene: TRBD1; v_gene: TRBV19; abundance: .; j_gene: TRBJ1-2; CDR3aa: CASSTRQGLYGYTF; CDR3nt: TGTGCCAGTAGTACCCGACAGGGACTCTATGGCTACACCTTC
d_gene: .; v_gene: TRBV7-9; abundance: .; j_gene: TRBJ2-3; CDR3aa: CASSLALLSGTSTDTQYF; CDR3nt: TGTGCCAGCAGCTTAGCCCTTCTTAGCGGTACTAGCACAGATACGCAGTATTTT
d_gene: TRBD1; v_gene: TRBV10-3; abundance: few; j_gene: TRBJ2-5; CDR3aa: CAISAGQGAQETQYF; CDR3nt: TGTGCCATCAGTGCAGGACAGGGGGCCCAAGAGACCCAGTACTTC
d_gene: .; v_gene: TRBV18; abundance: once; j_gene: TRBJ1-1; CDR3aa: CASSPSGGANTEAFF; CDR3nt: TGTGCCAGCTCACCATCTGGGGGGGCGAACACTGAAGCTTTCTTT
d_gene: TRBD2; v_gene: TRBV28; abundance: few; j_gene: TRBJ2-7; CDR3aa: CASSLFLAGGDEQYF; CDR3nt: TGTGCCAGCAGTTTATTCCTAGCGGGAGGGGACGAGCAGTACTTC
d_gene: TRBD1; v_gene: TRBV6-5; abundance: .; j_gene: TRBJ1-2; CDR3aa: CASSYSKQGDFYGYTF; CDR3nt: TGTGCCAGCAGTTACTCGAAACAGGGGGACTTCTATGGCTACACCTTC
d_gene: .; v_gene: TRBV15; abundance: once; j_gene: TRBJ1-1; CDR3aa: CATSIQRRQTVFRVYTEAFF; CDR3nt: TGTGCCACCAGCATACAAAGACGACAGACGGTGTTTCGGGTTTACACTGAAGCTTTCTTT
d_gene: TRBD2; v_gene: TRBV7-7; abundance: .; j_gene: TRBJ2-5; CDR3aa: CASSPRLAGGGETQYF; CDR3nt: TGTGCTAGCAGCCCCAGACTAGCGGGGGGTGGAGAGACCCAGTACTTC
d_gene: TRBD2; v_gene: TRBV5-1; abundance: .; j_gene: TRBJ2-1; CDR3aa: CASSSNSPSGSSYNEQFF; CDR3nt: TGCGCCAGCAGCTCGAACTCACCTAGCGGGAGCTCCTACAATGAGCAGTTCTTC
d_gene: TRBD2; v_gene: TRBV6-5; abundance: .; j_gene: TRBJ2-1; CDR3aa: CASNRGGLNEQFF; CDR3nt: TGTGCCAGCAACCGGGGGGGCCTCAATGAGCAGTTCTTC
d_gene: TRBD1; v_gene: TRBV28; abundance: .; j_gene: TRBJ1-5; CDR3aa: CASFGQGALLYQPQHF; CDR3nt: TGTGCCAGCTTCGGACAGGGGGCGCTTCTCTATCAGCCCCAGCATTTT
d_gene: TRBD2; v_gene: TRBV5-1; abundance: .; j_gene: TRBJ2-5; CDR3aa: CASSLASGRGETQYF; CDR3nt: TGCGCCAGCAGCTTGGCTAGCGGGAGGGGGGAGACCCAGTACTTC
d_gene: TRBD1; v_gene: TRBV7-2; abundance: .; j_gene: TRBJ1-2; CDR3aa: CASSSLRGALGYTF; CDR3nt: TGTGCCAGCAGCTCACTCAGGGGGGCTCTCGGCTACACCTTC
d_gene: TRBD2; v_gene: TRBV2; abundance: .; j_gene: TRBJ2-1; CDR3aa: CASGSGEAYNEQFF; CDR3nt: TGTGCCAGCGGCAGCGGGGAGGCCTACAATGAGCAGTTCTTC
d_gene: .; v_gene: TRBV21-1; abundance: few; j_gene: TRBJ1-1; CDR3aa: CASSTGERKMNTEAFF; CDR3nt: TGTGCCAGCAGCACCGGTGAGCGGAAGATGAACACTGAAGCTTTCTTT
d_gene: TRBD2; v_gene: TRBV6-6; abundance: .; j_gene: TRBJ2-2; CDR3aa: CATRLAGDTGELFF; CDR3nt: TGTGCCACTCGATTAGCGGGAGACACCGGGGAGCTGTTTTTT
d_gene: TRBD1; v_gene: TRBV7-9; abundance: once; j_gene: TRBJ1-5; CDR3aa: CASAPGDRSNQPQHF; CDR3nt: TGTGCCAGCGCTCCTGGGGACAGAAGCAATCAGCCCCAGCATTTT
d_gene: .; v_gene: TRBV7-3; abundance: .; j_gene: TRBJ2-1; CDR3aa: CASSLAGGTGNYNEQFF; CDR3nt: TGTGCCAGCAGTTTGGCGGGCGGGACCGGAAATTACAATGAGCAGTTCTTC
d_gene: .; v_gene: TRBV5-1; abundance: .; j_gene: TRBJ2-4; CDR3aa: CASSLAGGDAKNIQYF; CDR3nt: TGCGCCAGCAGCTTGGCCGGGGGAGACGCCAAAAACATTCAGTACTTC
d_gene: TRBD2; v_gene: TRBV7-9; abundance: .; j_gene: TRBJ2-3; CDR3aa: CASSPGRDTQYF; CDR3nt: TGTGCCAGCAGCCCCGGGAGGGATACGCAGTATTTT
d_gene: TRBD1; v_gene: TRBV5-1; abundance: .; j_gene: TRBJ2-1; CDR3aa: CASSFGTGEVEQFF; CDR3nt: TGCGCCAGCAGCTTCGGGACAGGGGAGGTTGAGCAGTTCTTC
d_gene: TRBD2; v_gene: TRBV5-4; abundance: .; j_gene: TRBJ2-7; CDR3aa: CASSLELARDEQYF; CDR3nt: TGTGCCAGCAGCTTGGAACTAGCGAGAGATGAGCAGTACTTC
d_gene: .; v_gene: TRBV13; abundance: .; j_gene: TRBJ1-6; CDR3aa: CASSLGSREVSPLHF; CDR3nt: TGTGCCAGCAGCTTAGGGAGCAGGGAGGTGTCACCCCTCCACTTT
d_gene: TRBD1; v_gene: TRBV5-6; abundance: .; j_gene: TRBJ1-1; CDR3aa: CASSFLTGGANTEAFF; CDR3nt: TGTGCCAGCAGCTTCCTAACAGGGGGCGCAAACACTGAAGCTTTCTTT
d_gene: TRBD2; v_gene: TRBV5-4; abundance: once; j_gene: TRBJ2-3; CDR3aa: CASSPLAGGLPSTDTQYF; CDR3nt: TGTGCCAGCAGCCCTCTAGCGGGGGGACTCCCAAGCACAGATACGCAGTATTTT
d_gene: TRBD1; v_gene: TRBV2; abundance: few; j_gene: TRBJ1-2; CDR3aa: CASRKDGTAYGYTF; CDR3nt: TGTGCCAGCAGGAAGGACGGGACAGCCTATGGCTACACCTTC
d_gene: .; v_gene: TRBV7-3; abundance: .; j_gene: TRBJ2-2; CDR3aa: CASSLFGPSLTGELFF; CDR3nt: TGTGCCAGCAGCTTATTCGGTCCCTCACTCACCGGGGAGCTGTTTTTT
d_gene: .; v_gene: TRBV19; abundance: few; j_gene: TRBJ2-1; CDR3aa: CASGERVGAYNEQFF; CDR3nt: TGTGCCAGTGGGGAGCGGGTTGGGGCCTACAATGAGCAGTTCTTC
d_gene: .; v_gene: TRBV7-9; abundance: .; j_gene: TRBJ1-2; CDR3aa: CASSSFYGYTF; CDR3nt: TGTGCCAGCAGCTCATTCTATGGCTACACCTTC
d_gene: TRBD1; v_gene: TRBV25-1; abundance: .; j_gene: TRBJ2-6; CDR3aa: CASSESTGAGANVLTF; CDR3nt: TGTGCCAGCAGTGAATCCACAGGGGCTGGGGCCAACGTCCTGACTTTC
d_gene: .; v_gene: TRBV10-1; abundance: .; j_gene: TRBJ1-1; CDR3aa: CASSERRTATEAFF; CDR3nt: TGCGCCAGCAGTGAGAGAAGGACAGCCACTGAAGCTTTCTTT
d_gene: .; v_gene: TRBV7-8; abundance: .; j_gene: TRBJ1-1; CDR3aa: CASSPTEREAFF; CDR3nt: TGTGCCAGCAGCCCAACTGAACGTGAAGCTTTCTTT
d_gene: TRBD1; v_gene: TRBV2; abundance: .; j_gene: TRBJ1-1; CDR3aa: CASLRTGGASTEAFF; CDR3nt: TGTGCCAGCCTGAGGACAGGGGGCGCCTCAACGGAAGCTTTCTTT
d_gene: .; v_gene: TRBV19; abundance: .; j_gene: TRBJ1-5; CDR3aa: CASSIPPHRVGQPQHF; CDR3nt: TGTGCCAGTAGTATACCTCCCCACAGGGTTGGACAGCCCCAGCATTTT
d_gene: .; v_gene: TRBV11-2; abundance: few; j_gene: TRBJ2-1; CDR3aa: CASRLGGAGSSYNEQFF; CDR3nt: TGTGCCAGCAGACTAGGGGGAGCGGGGAGCTCCTACAATGAGCAGTTCTTC
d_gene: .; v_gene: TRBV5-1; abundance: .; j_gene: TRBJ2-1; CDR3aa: CASSSQGSDNEQFF; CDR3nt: TGCGCCAGCAGCTCGCAGGGTTCCGACAATGAGCAGTTCTTC
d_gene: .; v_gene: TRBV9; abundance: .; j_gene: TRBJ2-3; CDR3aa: CASSPLGATSSTDTQYF; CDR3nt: TGTGCCAGCAGCCCCTTAGGAGCGACGTCAAGCACAGATACGCAGTATTTT
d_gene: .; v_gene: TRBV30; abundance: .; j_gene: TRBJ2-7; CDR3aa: CAWSVGQTYEQYF; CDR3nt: TGTGCCTGGAGTGTCGGACAGACTTACGAGCAGTACTTC
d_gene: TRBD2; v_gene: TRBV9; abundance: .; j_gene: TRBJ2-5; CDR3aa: CASSVGGEETQYF; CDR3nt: TGTGCCAGCAGCGTGGGGGGGGAAGAGACCCAGTACTTC
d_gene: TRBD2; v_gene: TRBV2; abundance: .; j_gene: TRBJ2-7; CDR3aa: CASTGTSGSEQYF; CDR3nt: TGTGCCAGCACCGGGACTAGCGGGAGCGAGCAGTACTTC